Listed below are T cell receptor beta chains from one sample, sequenced in a study of graft-versus-host responses after intestinal transplantation. Measured with immunoSEQ multiplex PCR; TCRdb has only the in-frame clones, and not every one. The data hold more than 45,000 clones, with roughly 89% observed a single time. The material was PBMCs, obtained approximately four months after intestinal transplantation. The receptors shown here come from a human patient who received an intestinal transplant, so some T cells may come from the graft donor. CDR3s leave out the opening cysteine and the closing phenylalanine or tryptophan. The D gene is left open where the match is weak.

TRBJ1-5 TRBV2 - ASSEGKYSNQPQH
TRBJ2-7 TRBV29-1 - SVILPEAYEQY
TRBJ1-5 TRBV4-2 - ASSQIINQPQH
TRBJ1-2 TRBV6-1 - ASSVRGELGYT
TRBJ1-5 TRBV11-2 - ASSPGGGLYYQPQH
TRBJ1-6 TRBV7-8 TRBD1 ASSYPTGINSPLH
TRBJ2-1 TRBV9 - ASGSSLYNEQF
TRBJ2-1 TRBV20-1 - SAGEGEEQF
TRBJ2-3 TRBV4-2 TRBD2 ASSQEVAGGTDTQY
TRBJ2-7 TRBV6-6 TRBD2 ASSYSPGRGEQY
TRBJ2-7 TRBV6-5 - ASSYGGTYEQY
TRBJ2-5 TRBV11-2 TRBD1 ASSFGQGETQY
TRBJ1-2 TRBV28 - ASSFRKTGTFGYT
TRBJ1-5 TRBV6-5 TRBD1 ASNPRQGGGQPQH